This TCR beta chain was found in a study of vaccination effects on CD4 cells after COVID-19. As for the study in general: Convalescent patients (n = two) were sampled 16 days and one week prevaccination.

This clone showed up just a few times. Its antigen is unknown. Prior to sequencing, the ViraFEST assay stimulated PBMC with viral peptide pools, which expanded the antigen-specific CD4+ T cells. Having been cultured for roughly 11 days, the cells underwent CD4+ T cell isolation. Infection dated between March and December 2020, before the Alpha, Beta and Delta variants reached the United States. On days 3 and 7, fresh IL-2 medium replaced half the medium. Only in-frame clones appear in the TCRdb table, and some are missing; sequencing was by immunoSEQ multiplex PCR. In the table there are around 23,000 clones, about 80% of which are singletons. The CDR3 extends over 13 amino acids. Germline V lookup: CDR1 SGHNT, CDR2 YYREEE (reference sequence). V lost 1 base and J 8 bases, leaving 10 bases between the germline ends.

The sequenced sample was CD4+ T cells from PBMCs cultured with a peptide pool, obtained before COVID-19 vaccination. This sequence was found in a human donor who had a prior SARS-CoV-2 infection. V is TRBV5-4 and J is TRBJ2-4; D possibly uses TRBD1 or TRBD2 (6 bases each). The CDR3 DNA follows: TGTGCCAGCAGCTTGAACAGGGAGGACATTCAGTACTTC. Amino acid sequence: CASSLNREDIQYF.